These 23 T cell receptor beta chains originate from one sample sequenced in a study of T cells in localized non-small cell lung cancer. Here immunoSEQ multiplex PCR was the method, and the copy in TCRdb shows in-frame clones only, minus some. The sample records 20,000 to 30,000 clones, 88% being singletons. Sample: PBMCs, taken before any cancer treatment. The receptors were gathered from a man aged 40-75 years with stage II lung adenocarcinoma.

Comments on this clone: This sample includes further DNA sequences coding for the same CDR3. The V and J genes are TRBV5-6 and TRBJ1-6; D ambiguous. Germline values: CDR1 SGHDT, CDR2 YYEEEE. V dropped 4 bases and J dropped 0 bases, with 8 bases sitting between them. CDR3 length equals 15 residues. CDR3 residues: CASSGEGSYNSPLHF. As DNA, the CDR3 is TGTGCCAGCAGCGGAGAGGGCTCCTATAATTCACCCCTCCACTTT.

V gene TRBV7-9 combines with J gene TRBJ2-2; D is perhaps TRBD2 (5 bases). The germline V gene encodes CDR1 SEHNR and CDR2 FQNEAQ (reference sequence). This CDR3 region has 15 residues. V dropped 6 bases and J dropped 1 base, with 12 bases sitting between them. In DNA, the CDR3 is TGTGCCAGCAGACAAAGCGGAGTGAACACCGGGGAGCTGTTTTTT. This gives the protein CASRQSGVNTGELFF.

The gene calls are TRBV10-3 and TRBJ1-2, with D perhaps matching TRBD1 (5 bases). Germline lookup yields CDR1 ENHRY and CDR2 SYGVKD. The CDR3 is 12 residues long. Trimming took off 7 bases at V and 14 bases at J, with 20 bases between the two ends. This CDR3 reads CAIMHGTDALTF. The CDR3 nucleotides read TGTGCCATCATGCACGGGACCGATGCGTTAACCTTC.

This clone was recorded once. This chain links TRBV6-5 with TRBJ2-7; D might be TRBD2 (5 bases). The ends were cut back, 5 bases at V and 4 bases at J, with 18 bases in the middle. Germline CDR1 MNHEY, CDR2 SVGAGI. The CDR3 length is 15 residues. The DNA for the CDR3 is TGTGCCAGCAGTCCCCGGGTAGGACTTGGGTACGAGCAGTACTTC. It translates to CASSPRVGLGYEQYF.

The J gene is TRBJ2-5, the V gene TRBV9, with D tentatively TRBD2 (5 bases). Germline V gives CDR1 SGDLS, CDR2 YYNGEE. The CDR3 is 13 residues long. V was shortened by 2 bases and J by 2 bases, with 7 bases between the two germline ends. CDR3: CASSVGGQETQYF. DNA of the CDR3: TGTGCCAGCAGCGTTGGAGGACAAGAGACCCAGTACTTC.

This clone turned up a few times. The rearrangement joins TRBV7-2 to TRBJ2-2, with D perhaps TRBD1 or TRBD2 (5 bases each). The CDR3 totals 14 residues. V dropped 8 bases and J dropped 1 base, with 11 bases sitting between them. Germline CDR1 SGHTA, CDR2 FQGNSA. The CDR3 reads CASGGRLNTGELFF. In DNA, the CDR3 is TGTGCCAGCGGGGGACGGCTGAACACCGGGGAGCTGTTTTTT.

The sample holds a few counts of this clone. V and J are TRBV7-9 and TRBJ2-6, with D possibly TRBD1 on 5 matching bases. Germline V gives CDR1 SEHNR, CDR2 FQNEAQ (reference sequence). CDR3 size: 16 residues. The V end lost 1 base, the J end lost 0 bases, and 7 bases lay between the germline ends. The chain's CDR3 is CASSLGRASGANVLTF. CDR3 nucleotide sequence: TGTGCCAGCAGCTTAGGCAGGGCCTCTGGGGCCAACGTCCTGACTTTC.

The chain joins TRBV10-3 to TRBJ1-2, with no clear D. Trimming stripped 0 bases from V and 7 bases from J, with 3 bases between. Germline V gives CDR1 ENHRY, CDR2 SYGVKD. The CDR3 is 11 amino acids. The CDR3, as DNA: TGTGCCATCAGTGAGTCCGGTGGCTACACCTTC. As protein: CAISESGGYTF.

The rearrangement links TRBV5-1 to TRBJ1-2; perhaps TRBD1 as D (6 bases). This CDR3 spans 14 amino acids. From germline, CDR1 is SGHRS and CDR2 YFSETQ. Between the trimmed V and J ends, which lost 2 bases and 8 bases, there was a span of 16 bases. The CDR3 nucleotides read TGCGCCAGCAGCTTTTCAGGGGAGGAGGAGGGCTACACCTTC. Residues: CASSFSGEEEGYTF.

The chain employs TRBV7-2 and TRBJ1-1; D perhaps matches TRBD1 (5 bases). V was pared by 6 bases and J by 0 bases, with 11 bases between. CDR1 is SGHTA and CDR2 is FQGNSA in the germline V gene. The CDR3 is 14 amino acids. CDR3 nucleotides: TGTGCCAGCAGTTTCGGGACCATGAACACTGAAGCTTTCTTT. Translation: CASSFGTMNTEAFF.

The rearrangement links TRBV7-3 to TRBJ2-3; a possible D gene is TRBD2 (5 bases). The CDR3 totals 14 residues. V was clipped by 1 base and J by 2 bases, with 7 bases between them. Germline V gene sequence: CDR1 SGHTA, CDR2 FQGTGA. The CDR3 loop is CASSLRLATDTQYF. The CDR3 DNA reads as TGTGCCAGCAGCTTAAGGCTAGCCACAGATACGCAGTATTTT.

This chain links TRBV4-3 with TRBJ2-5; possibly TRBD1 for D (5 bases). CDR1 and CDR2 (germline): LGHNA, YSLEER. Trimming pared 0 bases from V and 5 bases from J, leaving 10 bases between. The CDR3 length is 14 residues. CDR3 nucleotide sequence: TGCGCCAGCAGCCAAGATAGACAGCGTGAGACCCAGTACTTC. Translated, it gives CASSQDRQRETQYF.

In this sample, this clone turned up once. The chain has TRBV27 and TRBJ2-7; TRBD1 matches 12 bases. After removal of 0 bases from V and 2 bases from J, the junction contained 8 bases not matched to a gene. The CDR3 extends over 18 amino acids. Looked up from germline, CDR1 is MNHEY and CDR2 is SMNVEV (reference sequence). For the CDR3, the DNA is TGTGCCAGCAGTTTATCCTGGGACAGGGGGCGTTTCGCCTACGAGCAGTACTTC. Its translation: CASSLSWDRGRFAYEQYF.

The genes are TRBV27 and TRBJ2-3; D unclear. The CDR3 is 13 amino acids. Germline values: CDR1 MNHEY, CDR2 SMNVEV (reference sequence). V lost 7 bases and J 4 bases, leaving 12 bases between the germline ends. In DNA, the CDR3 is TGTGCCAGCAAGGTAGCCGGCGCAGATACGCAGTATTTT. It translates to CASKVAGADTQYF.

The rearrangement links TRBV6-5 to TRBJ2-5, with D possibly TRBD1 on 5 matching bases. Trimming took off 7 bases at V and 9 bases at J, with 15 bases between the two ends. The germline CDR1 and CDR2 sequences are MNHEY and SVGAGI. The length of the CDR3 is 12 residues. The CDR3 protein is CASTSPPGPQYF. The DNA for the CDR3 is TGTGCCAGCACCTCTCCCCCAGGGCCCCAGTACTTC.

This clone was picked up one time. This chain links TRBV2 with TRBJ1-1, with TRBD1 as a possible D gene (5 bases). The V end was cut by 3 bases, the J end by 4 bases, with 12 bases between. There are 14 residues in the CDR3. Germline assignment: CDR1 SNHLY and CDR2 FYNNEI. CDR3 loop: CASSEKQGFTEAFF. The CDR3 DNA reads TGTGCCAGCAGTGAGAAGCAGGGCTTCACTGAAGCTTTCTTT.

This chain uses TRBV2 with TRBJ2-1; perhaps TRBD1 as D (5 bases). Germline loops: CDR1 SNHLY, CDR2 FYNNEI. Trimming left V 6 bases short and J 1 base short, with 16 bases between. The CDR3 contains 16 residues. The CDR3 nucleotides read TGTGCCAGCAGCGCTACAGGTCCCTTATCCTACAATGAGCAGTTCTTC. This translates into CASSATGPLSYNEQFF.

This chain joins TRBV5-4 and TRBJ2-5; D gene unclear. V lost 6 bases, J lost 5 bases, and 17 bases lay in between. The CDR3 spans 14 residues. Germline CDR1 and CDR2: SGHNT and YYREEE (reference sequence). CDR3 sequence reads: CASTRSPDGETQYF. CDR3 nucleotide sequence: TGTGCCAGCACCAGGTCCCCTGATGGGGAGACCCAGTACTTC. The variable domain in full, with the rest retrieved from reference TRBV5-4 and TRBJ2-5, is ETGVTQSPTHLIKTRGQQVTLRCSSQSGHNTVSWYQQALGQGPQFIFQYYREEENGRGNFPPRFSGLQFPNYSSELNVNALELDDSALYLCASTRSPDGETQYFGPGTRLLVL.

The V call is TRBV9, the J call TRBJ2-2; 12 bases map to TRBD2. Unmatched junction bases numbered 1, after V lost 4 bases and J lost 0 bases. The CDR3 totals 16 residues. Germline loops: CDR1 SGDLS, CDR2 YYNGEE. CDR3 protein: CASSWTSGANTGELFF. CDR3 sequence (DNA): TGTGCCAGCAGCTGGACTAGCGGGGCGAACACCGGGGAGCTGTTTTTT.

The chain is built from TRBV6-5 and TRBJ2-2, with D perhaps assigned TRBD1 or TRBD2 (7 bases each). The V and J ends lost 3 bases and 7 bases respectively, with 18 bases between them. Germline V gene sequence: CDR1 MNHEY, CDR2 SVGAGI. This CDR3 has 16 amino acids. The chain's CDR3 is CASSYTGQRDNGELFF. CDR3 in DNA: TGTGCCAGCAGTTATACGGGACAGCGGGATAACGGGGAGCTGTTTTTT.

The chain is built from TRBV10-3 and TRBJ2-3; 8 bases map to TRBD1. The germline gives CDR1 ENHRY, CDR2 SYGVKD. The CDR3 length is 13 residues. V lost 8 bases and J lost 4; bases outside the gene matches: 5. This chain's CDR3 is CAIGQGAADTQYF. CDR3 in DNA: TGTGCCATCGGCCAGGGGGCCGCAGATACGCAGTATTTT.

V and J are TRBV10-3 and TRBJ1-6; possibly TRBD1 for D (5 bases). Between the trimmed V and J ends, which lost 4 bases and 7 bases, there was a span of 8 bases. The CDR3 runs to 13 residues. Germline lookup yields CDR1 ENHRY and CDR2 SYGVKD. In DNA, the CDR3 is TGTGCCATCAGTGCGGAGGGGAATTCACCCCTCCACTTT. Translation: CAISAEGNSPLHF.

The V and J genes are TRBV7-9 and TRBJ1-3, with D hard to call. CDR1 and CDR2 (germline): SEHNR, FQNEAQ (reference sequence). The CDR3 has 16 residues. V was trimmed by 8 bases and J by 0 bases, leaving 17 bases between them. CDR3 sequence (DNA): TGTGCCAGCTCCCCGCCAGGTGGAAACTCTGGAAACACCATATATTTT. It codes for CASSPPGGNSGNTIYF.